Below are 24 T cell receptor beta chains sequenced from a single sample in a study of cytomegalovirus exposure and HLA in healthy donors. 60 Vbeta and 13 Jbeta primers were used in PCR. Repertoires were generated with immunoSEQ multiplex PCR, while TCRdb's copy carries only in-frame clones and drops some. The table shows around 140,000 clones, with approximately 64% occurring only once. Sequenced material: PBMCs. The receptors here all came from a woman in her forties in good health and CMV-seronegative.

The J gene is TRBJ2-7, the V gene TRBV28; TRBD2 might be the D (6 bases). The CDR3 extends over 18 amino acids. Trimming removed 7 bases at V and 5 bases at J, with 30 bases between. The germline gives CDR1 MDHEN, CDR2 SYDVKM. As DNA, the CDR3 is TGTGCCAGCACTGCGGGTGGCGCGGAGGGGCTACGGCGCCACGAGCAGTACTTC. Translated: CASTAGGAEGLRRHEQYF.

This clone appeared a few times. The chain joins TRBV11-2 to TRBJ1-1; D perhaps matches TRBD1 (5 bases). The V gene lost 5 bases and the J gene lost 1 base, with 11 bases spanning the gap. Germline V gene lookup returns CDR1 SGHAT and CDR2 FQNNGV. The CDR3 spans 14 residues. CDR3 bases: TGTGCCAGCAGCCGACAGAGACAGAACACTGAAGCTTTCTTT. Its protein is CASSRQRQNTEAFF.

The chain combines TRBV4-2 with TRBJ1-1, with D perhaps matching TRBD1 (5 bases). Trimming removed 0 bases at V and 4 bases at J, with 12 bases between. The V gene's germline CDR1 is LGHNA and CDR2 YNFKEQ. The CDR3 totals 15 residues. The CDR3 is CASSQDHVGVTEAFF. As DNA, the CDR3 is TGTGCCAGCAGCCAAGATCATGTAGGGGTCACTGAAGCTTTCTTT.

The chain links TRBV5-1 to TRBJ2-5, with D possibly TRBD1 on 7 matching bases. The germline V gene encodes CDR1 SGHRS and CDR2 YFSETQ. Trimming removed 4 bases at V and 4 bases at J, with 17 bases between. The CDR3 has 15 residues. The CDR3 is CASSIEDRRGETQYF. The DNA of the CDR3 is TGCGCCAGCAGCATAGAGGACAGGAGGGGAGAGACCCAGTACTTC.

A few counts support this clone. V is TRBV6-6 and J is TRBJ1-1; D is possibly TRBD1 (6 bases). Between the trimmed V and J ends, which lost 7 bases and 3 bases, there was a span of 18 bases. The CDR3 runs 15 residues. Germline CDR1 MNHNY, CDR2 SVGAGI (reference sequence). CDR3 nucleotides: TGTGCCAGCACCCCCCTGGGGGCGAGAGACACTGAAGCTTTCTTT. This gives the protein CASTPLGARDTEAFF.

The rearrangement links TRBV7-7 to TRBJ2-2; 10 bases line up with TRBD1. The CDR3 has 16 amino acids. V lost 5 bases, J lost 6 bases, and 9 bases stayed unmatched. Germline lookup yields CDR1 SSHAT and CDR2 FNYEAQ (reference sequence). Here the CDR3 reads CASSMGQGLNAGELFF. Written as DNA, the CDR3 is TGTGCCAGCAGCATGGGACAGGGGCTAAACGCCGGGGAGCTGTTTTTT.

This clone has a single count. The CDR3 bases are TGCGCCAGCAGCGAAAACTTAGACAGTCCTAAGCGCGGCTACACCTTC. Translating gives CASSENLDSPKRGYTF. The chain is built from TRBV10-2 and TRBJ1-2, with a weak D call TRBD1 (5 bases). This CDR3 has 16 residues. The V gene lost 6 bases and the J gene lost 8 bases, with 25 bases spanning the gap. From germline, CDR1 is WSHSY and CDR2 SAAADI.

The chain combines TRBV25-1 with TRBJ2-7; a possible D gene is TRBD1 (6 bases). The CDR3 is 16 residues long. The V gene lost 3 bases and the J gene lost 2 bases, with 17 bases spanning the gap. Germline V gene sequence: CDR1 MGHDK, CDR2 SYGVNS. Written as DNA, the CDR3 is TGTGCCAGCAGTGACTCCCCAGGACAGAACACCTACGAGCAGTACTTC. It specifies CASSDSPGQNTYEQYF.

The chain combines TRBV5-1 with TRBJ1-2; D is possibly TRBD1 (5 bases). CDR1 is SGHRS and CDR2 is YFSETQ in the germline V gene. The CDR3 contains 12 residues. Trimming pared 3 bases from V and 4 bases from J, leaving 7 bases between. The CDR3 loop reads CASSWDSYGYTF. The CDR3 nucleotides read TGCGCCAGCAGCTGGGACTCCTATGGCTACACCTTC.

This clone has more than one count but fewer than ten. This chain joins TRBV5-6 and TRBJ2-5; 13 bases align to TRBD2. CDR1 SGHDT and CDR2 YYEEEE come from the germline V gene. This CDR3 has 18 residues. Trimming at V came to 3 bases and at J to 5 bases, leaving 13 bases not matched to a gene. CDR3 bases: TGTGCCAGCAGCTCCACTAGCGGGGGGGCTCTGGCCTTGGAGACCCAGTACTTC. This codes for CASSSTSGGALALETQYF.

This sequence joins TRBV4-1 and TRBJ2-2, with D hard to call. The CDR3 has 17 residues. V was cut by 1 base and J by 0 bases, with 12 bases left in between. The germline gives CDR1 MGHRA, CDR2 YSYEKL. The CDR3 here is CASSQGNGETNTGELFF. The CDR3 DNA sequence: TGCGCCAGCAGCCAAGGTAATGGTGAGACGAACACCGGGGAGCTGTTTTTT.

This clone was seen a handful of times. This rearrangement joins TRBV6-1 to TRBJ1-2; maybe TRBD1 (6 bases). Deletions cut 7 bases from V and 1 base from J, with 16 bases between. The CDR3 sequence is 15 residues long. Germline V gene data show CDR1 as MNHNS and CDR2 as SASEGT. CDR3 sequence: CASIPTDSNNYGYTF. CDR3 in DNA: TGTGCCAGCATACCTACGGACAGTAATAACTATGGCTACACCTTC.

This clone came up once. The V gene is TRBV10-3, the J gene TRBJ1-5; D is uncertain. Deletions cut 10 bases from V and 3 bases from J, with 13 bases between. The germline V gene encodes CDR1 ENHRY and CDR2 SYGVKD. This CDR3 region has 13 residues. CDR3 protein: CATVSGPNQPQHF. As DNA, the CDR3 is TGTGCCACCGTGTCTGGGCCCAATCAGCCCCAGCATTTT.

This clone appeared once. This chain links TRBV29-1 with TRBJ1-2; weak D call: TRBD1 (5 bases). V lost 5 bases and J lost 4, with 14 bases in between. Germline assignment: CDR1 SQVTM and CDR2 ANQGSEA. This CDR3 has 13 amino acids. CDR3 loop: CSVIGGTSYGYTF. The CDR3 DNA sequence: TGCAGCGTTATTGGGGGGACGAGCTATGGCTACACCTTC.

The chain links TRBV27 to TRBJ2-5, with D unresolved. CDR1 is MNHEY, CDR2 SMNVEV, per germline (reference sequence). This CDR3 has 14 amino acids. V lost 1 base to trimming and J lost 2 bases, with 8 bases between them. The CDR3 DNA is TGTGCCAGCAGTTTATGGCCCGGGCAAGAGACCCAGTACTTC. Translating gives CASSLWPGQETQYF.

The gene calls are TRBV6-5 and TRBJ2-7, with D possibly matching TRBD2 (6 bases). This CDR3 is built from 13 residues. Trimming took 6 bases from V and 4 from J, leaving 13 bases between them. In germline, CDR1 is MNHEY, CDR2 SVGAGI. CDR3 amino acids: CASSWSAGYEQYF. The CDR3 nucleotides are TGTGCCAGCAGCTGGAGCGCGGGGTACGAGCAGTACTTC.

The rearrangement joins TRBV5-4 to TRBJ1-1, with D perhaps TRBD1 (6 bases). The CDR3 runs 13 residues. Per the germline V gene, CDR1 is SGHNT and CDR2 is YYREEE (reference sequence). V lost 4 bases to trimming and J lost 4 bases, with 11 bases between them. CDR3 sequence reads: CASSSTGLTEAFF. Written as DNA, the CDR3 is TGTGCCAGCAGCAGCACAGGGCTCACTGAAGCTTTCTTT.

The V gene is TRBV7-2, the J gene TRBJ1-2, with 7 bases fitting TRBD1. The junction had 5 bases not matched to a gene; V was cut back by 4 bases and J by 3 bases. The germline CDR1 and CDR2 sequences are SGHTA and FQGNSA. The CDR3 covers 14 residues. Here the CDR3 DNA reads TGTGCCAGCAGCTGGGGTACAGGGGACTATGGCTACACCTTC. Translation: CASSWGTGDYGYTF.

For this clone: The same CDR3 arises from other DNA sequences in this sample as well. The chain joins TRBV9 to TRBJ2-7; possibly TRBD1 for D (5 bases). Germline loops: CDR1 SGDLS, CDR2 YYNGEE. Trimming shortened V by 4 bases and J by 0 bases, and 11 bases separated the two germline ends. The CDR3 length is 14 residues. This CDR3 reads CASSSRDSSYEQYF. The DNA for the CDR3 is TGTGCCAGCAGCTCCAGGGATTCCTCCTACGAGCAGTACTTC.

The rearrangement links TRBV29-1 to TRBJ1-3; 7 bases line up with TRBD1. Unmatched junction bases numbered 7, after V lost 5 bases and J lost 3 bases. The CDR3 consists of 14 residues. CDR1 is SQVTM and CDR2 is ANQGSEA in the germline V gene. This CDR3 is CSVRRQGLGNTIYF. In DNA form, the CDR3 reads TGCAGCGTTCGTAGACAGGGCCTTGGAAACACCATATATTTT.

This chain uses TRBV28 with TRBJ1-1; no reliable D call. The CDR3 runs 14 residues. V lost 8 bases and J 0 bases, leaving 13 bases between the germline ends. Germline-derived CDR1 and CDR2 are MDHEN and SYDVKM. Here the CDR3 reads CASPPAGMNTEAFF. The CDR3 DNA sequence: TGTGCCAGCCCCCCAGCGGGGATGAACACTGAAGCTTTCTTT.

The chain employs TRBV9 and TRBJ1-1; D ambiguous. V was pared by 1 base and J by 2 bases, with 6 bases between. This CDR3 has 13 residues. Germline CDR1 and CDR2: SGDLS and YYNGEE. The CDR3 loop reads CASSVSLNTEAFF. The CDR3, as DNA: TGTGCCAGCAGCGTAAGCTTAAACACTGAAGCTTTCTTT.

The chain employs TRBV29-1 and TRBJ2-5, with 13 nucleotides matching TRBD2. This CDR3 spans 15 amino acids. After removal of 3 bases from V and 1 base from J, the junction contained 2 bases not matched to a gene. Germline V CDR1 and CDR2: SQVTM, ANQGSEA. The CDR3 reads CSVEGLAGIQETQYF. In DNA, the CDR3 is TGCAGCGTTGAGGGACTAGCGGGGATCCAAGAGACCCAGTACTTC. Full variable domain (rest looked up from reference TRBV29-1 and TRBJ2-5): SAVISQKPSRDICQRGTSLTIQCQVDSQVTMMFWYRQQPGQSLTLIATANQGSEATYESGFVIDKFPISRPNLTFSTLTVSNMSPEDSSIYLCSVEGLAGIQETQYFGPGTRLLVL.

V gene TRBV11-2 combines with J gene TRBJ1-1; 11 bases are a match to TRBD1. This CDR3 spans 15 amino acids. The germline V gene has CDR1 SGHAT and CDR2 FQNNGV. The V and J ends lost 5 bases and 11 bases, in that order; junction bases with no gene match: 13. This CDR3 reads CASSRGGTGGVGAFF. CDR3 in DNA: TGTGCCAGCAGCCGCGGCGGGACAGGGGGTGTTGGGGCTTTCTTT.